These 9 T cell receptor beta chains were all obtained from the same sample, sequenced in a study of cytomegalovirus exposure and HLA in healthy donors. PCR was performed using 60 Vbeta and 13 Jbeta primers. Profiled with immunoSEQ multiplex PCR; TCRdb holds only in-frame clones, not every one. The profile shows 160,000 or so clones, roughly 80% of them singletons. The sample consisted of PBMCs. These receptors were taken from a middle-aged woman in good health and CMV-seronegative.

V gene TRBV15 combines with J gene TRBJ2-5; 7 nucleotides agree with TRBD1. From germline, CDR1 is LNHNV and CDR2 YYDKDF (reference sequence). Trimming at V came to 2 bases and at J to 5 bases, leaving 11 bases not matched to a gene. CDR3 length: 16 residues. The DNA of the CDR3 is TGTGCCACCAGCAGAAGACAGGGCGGGTTGGGGGAGACCCAGTACTTC. Translating it yields CATSRRQGGLGETQYF. The entire variable domain, with the rest obtained from reference TRBV15 and TRBJ2-5, is as follows: DAMVIQNPRYQVTQFGKPVTLSCSQTLNHNVMYWYQQKSSQAPKLLFHYYDKDFNNEADTPDNFQSRRPNTSFCFLDIRSPGLGDTAMYLCATSRRQGGLGETQYFGPGTRLLVL.

V gene TRBV5-1 combines with J gene TRBJ1-4; 8 nucleotides align to TRBD1. V was pared by 4 bases and J by 8 bases, with 10 bases of the junction left unmatched. The germline CDR1 and CDR2 sequences are SGHRS and YFSETQ. CDR3 length equals 15 residues. CDR3 nucleotide sequence: TGCGCCAGCAGCCCCGGACAGGGTATGGGGGAAAAACTGTTTTTT. This encodes CASSPGQGMGEKLFF.

The rearrangement uses TRBV18 and TRBJ2-7, with D hard to call. This CDR3 has 12 residues. Trimming pared 4 bases from V and 4 bases from J, leaving 8 bases between. Germline V gene lookup returns CDR1 KGHSH and CDR2 LQKENI. The CDR3 DNA sequence: TGTGCCAGCTCACTCTCAGGTTACGAGCAGTACTTC. Translation gives CASSLSGYEQYF. The whole variable domain, remainder taken from reference TRBV18 and TRBJ2-7, is NAGVMQNPRHLVRRRGQEARLRCSPMKGHSHVYWYRQLPEEGLKFMVYLQKENIIDESGMPKERFSAEFPKEGPSILRIQQVVRGDSAAYFCASSLSGYEQYFGPGTRLTVT.

The rearrangement uses TRBV19 and TRBJ2-6; a possible D gene is TRBD1 (5 bases). This CDR3 comprises 15 residues. Germline V gene sequence: CDR1 LNHDA, CDR2 SQIVND (reference sequence). V shed 7 bases and J shed 1 base, with 11 bases lying between them. The CDR3, as DNA: TGTGCCAGTATCAGAAGGGGATCTGGGGCCAACGTCCTGACTTTC. The encoded protein is CASIRRGSGANVLTF.

The J gene is TRBJ1-1, the V gene TRBV4-2; D might be TRBD1 (6 bases). The CDR3 is 17 amino acids. V dropped 2 bases and J dropped 2 bases, with 18 bases sitting between them. The germline V gene encodes CDR1 LGHNA and CDR2 YNFKEQ. The CDR3 nucleotides are TGTGCCAGCAGCCAACGTGACCCGGACAGTGATAACACTGAAGCTTTCTTT. This translates into CASSQRDPDSDNTEAFF.

This clone showed up just a few times. In nucleotides, the CDR3 is TGCGCCAGCAGCCGGCTCTCGCAGGGCCGCTTGAACACTGAAGCTTTCTTT. Residues: CASSRLSQGRLNTEAFF. V gene TRBV4-1 combines with J gene TRBJ1-1; TRBD1 is a possible D gene (5 bases). V was pared by 4 bases and J by 0 bases, with 18 bases between. Per the germline V gene, CDR1 is MGHRA and CDR2 is YSYEKL. The CDR3 has 17 residues.

This clone was seen once. V gene TRBV6-1 combines with J gene TRBJ1-5, with a possible D match to TRBD1 (6 bases). V lost 6 bases and J 6 bases, leaving 9 bases between the germline ends. CDR3 length: 12 residues. CDR1 and CDR2 (germline): MNHNS, SASEGT. The CDR3 region is CASRRGTQPQHF. The CDR3 DNA is TGTGCCAGCAGAAGGGGGACTCAGCCCCAGCATTTT.

This clone occurred once. This sequence joins TRBV19 and TRBJ1-2, with unresolved D. Trimming removed 7 bases from V and 2 bases from J, with 5 bases in between. The CDR3 is 11 residues long. The V gene's germline CDR1 is LNHDA and CDR2 SQIVND (reference sequence). In DNA form, the CDR3 reads TGTGCCAGTAAGGAGAACTATGGCTACACCTTC. This sequence encodes CASKENYGYTF.

The V and J genes are TRBV4-2 and TRBJ2-3, with no clear D. Per the germline V gene, CDR1 is LGHNA and CDR2 is YNFKEQ. The CDR3 is made up of 17 amino acids. The ends were cut back, 0 bases at V and 1 base at J, with 14 bases in the middle. Here the CDR3 reads CASSQDNGGSRTDTQYF. The CDR3 coding sequence is TGTGCCAGCAGCCAAGATAACGGCGGAAGCCGCACAGATACGCAGTATTTT.